The sequence of this T cell receptor beta chain was determined in a study of early T cells in non-severe SARS-CoV-2 infection. This clonotype was seen at least ten times. Individual cDNA molecules each received unique molecular identifiers attached to them. TCRdb processed the 5' RACE reads anew with MiXCR; each CDR3 protein has one entry. The sample contains tens of thousands of distinct CDR3 sequences, 8.2% of which appear only once. CDR1 is SGDLS, CDR2 YYNGEE, per germline. V lost 2 bases, J lost 11 bases, and 17 bases lay in between. This CDR3 spans 15 amino acids. The sample taken for sequencing was whole blood. The sequence came from an adult who was a healthcare worker with PCR-confirmed SARS-CoV-2 infection or an uninfected control (not recorded which). The rearrangement joins TRBV9 to TRBJ1-6, with D unresolved. The CDR3 DNA reads as TGTGCCAGCAGCGTCGGATGGAGGTTTCAGACACCCCTCCACTTT. Protein product: CASSVGWRFQTPLHF.